This T cell receptor beta chain was sequenced in a study of blood T cell repertoires in COVID-19. Background on the study: From T cells, B-cell-depleted T cells, or PBMCs came the material, which was cDNA or gDNA.

Methods used by the authors: For nucleated cells, counts were estimated from reference gene primer amplification. This table comes from immunoSEQ multiplex PCR, and its TCRdb copy is limited to in-frame clones, with some not included. V, J and clone size are those of that table, while D and trimming were read from the DNA. The sample includes some 170,000 clones, about 85% of them seen just once. The sample was peripheral blood. The source of this sequence is a man aged 40-49 years with acute or convalescent COVID-19.

Written as DNA, the CDR3 is TGTGCCAGCAGATCCCCGGGTCGGCAGAACACCGGGGAGCTGTTTTTT. It translates to CASRSPGRQNTGELFF. The chain is built from TRBV25-1 and TRBJ2-2; no reliable D call. CDR1 and CDR2 (germline): MGHDK, SYGVNS. V dropped 6 bases and J dropped 1 base, with 15 bases sitting between them. The CDR3 consists of 16 residues.